This T cell receptor (beta chain) was found in a study of graft-versus-host responses after intestinal transplantation. Study details: Recipients received multivisceral, liver-intestinal, or isolated intestinal transplants.

The assay was immunoSEQ multiplex PCR, and TCRdb's table has in-frame clones only and misses some. The data contain 6,500 to 7,500 clones, roughly 24% of them singletons. This clone was seen more than once but under ten times. Germline V gene lookup returns CDR1 SGHAT and CDR2 FQNNGV. V was pared by 0 bases and J by 4 bases, with 6 bases between. The CDR3 extends over 13 amino acids. The receptor was derived from a human patient who was an organ donor for intestinal transplantation. The source was alloreactive CD4+ T cells from a mixed lymphocyte reaction culture, collected before transplantation. Subset noted: CFSE-low proliferating T cells sorted from approximately 6-day pre-transplant mixed lymphocyte reaction (GvH or HvG direction). This chain links TRBV11-2 with TRBJ1-2; no definite D call. CDR3 residues: CASSLDRTYGYTF. The CDR3 DNA reads TGTGCCAGCAGCTTAGACAGAACCTATGGCTACACCTTC.